Presented here are 32 T cell receptor beta chains from one specimen sequenced in a study of cytomegalovirus exposure and HLA in healthy donors. Profiled with immunoSEQ multiplex PCR; TCRdb holds only in-frame clones, not every one. The table lists fewer than 150,000 clones, about nine tenths of them singletons. Sequencing used PBMCs. Every receptor here comes from a man aged 18 to 35 in good health and CMV-seropositive.

The J gene is TRBJ1-1, the V gene TRBV21-1; the D call in the table, TRBD1, was not verified against the DNA. TRBV21-1 is a listed pseudogene. The CDR3 covers 16 residues. Here the CDR3 DNA reads TGTGCCAGCACCTGCCATCAGGGGAGTGAGAACACTGAAGCTTTCTTT. Its translation is CASTCHQGSENTEAFF.

The V call is TRBV5-6, the J call TRBJ2-7; TRBD1 agrees at 9 bases. Germline V lookup: CDR1 SGHDT, CDR2 YYEEEE. This CDR3 comprises 16 residues. V lost 3 bases to trimming and J lost 2 bases; unmatched junction nucleotides: 9. CDR3 sequence reads: CASSSDYRTGAYEQYF. The CDR3 bases are TGTGCCAGCAGCTCAGACTACCGGACAGGGGCCTACGAGCAGTACTTC.

The chain is built from TRBV29-1 and TRBJ2-6; weak D call: TRBD1 (5 bases). The germline V gene encodes CDR1 SQVTM and CDR2 ANQGSEA. CDR3 length: 13 residues. CDR3 amino acids: CSVQGTGANVLTF. The CDR3 region has the DNA TGCAGTGTCCAGGGAACTGGGGCCAACGTCCTGACTTTC.

V is TRBV5-1 and J is TRBJ2-1, with D maybe TRBD1 (6 bases). CDR3 length equals 15 residues. V was shortened by 0 bases and J by 3 bases, with 10 bases between the two germline ends. Germline CDR1 and CDR2: SGHRS and YFSETQ. The DNA for the CDR3 is TGCGCCAGCAGCTTGGGGGACACCCTCTACAATGAGCAGTTCTTC. It encodes CASSLGDTLYNEQFF.

The J gene is TRBJ2-7, the V gene TRBV27; 9 nucleotides match TRBD1. Per germline, CDR1 MNHEY and CDR2 SMNVEV (reference sequence). The CDR3 spans 15 residues. V lost 3 bases to trimming and J lost 3 bases; unmatched junction nucleotides: 6. The CDR3, as DNA: TGTGCCAGCAGTTTCCGGGACAGGGTAGTCTACGAGCAGTACTTC. Translation gives CASSFRDRVVYEQYF.

The chain links TRBV7-9 to TRBJ2-7; 14 bases align to TRBD2. From germline, CDR1 is SEHNR and CDR2 FQNEAQ (reference sequence). V lost 5 bases, J lost 7 bases, and 10 bases stayed unmatched. The CDR3 contains 16 residues. CDR3 protein: CASSPTTSGGAREQYF. CDR3 coding DNA: TGTGCCAGCAGCCCTACGACTAGCGGGGGGGCGAGGGAGCAGTACTTC.

This clone was counted between two and nine times. The chain uses TRBV2 and TRBJ1-2; tentative D call: TRBD1 (5 bases). Germline CDR1 and CDR2: SNHLY and FYNNEI. Deletions cut 1 base from V and 6 bases from J, with 12 bases between. The CDR3 loop spans 14 amino acids. CDR3 nucleotides: TGTGCCAGCAGTGAAGGGGGCGATTCTAATGGCTACACCTTC. Amino acids: CASSEGGDSNGYTF.

The chain carries TRBV5-1 and TRBJ2-7; TRBD1 might be the D (6 bases). Trimming stripped 0 bases from V and 3 bases from J, with 10 bases between. Germline assignment: CDR1 SGHRS and CDR2 YFSETQ. The CDR3 is 14 amino acids. The CDR3, as DNA: TGCGCCAGCAGCTTGGGGACAGAATACTACGAGCAGTACTTC. It encodes CASSLGTEYYEQYF.

CDR3 amino acids: CASSWTRTGGYEQFF. CDR3 coding DNA: TGCGCCAGCAGCTGGACCCGGACAGGGGGTTATGAGCAGTTCTTC. The chain carries TRBV5-1 and TRBJ2-1; 10 nucleotides match TRBD1. This CDR3 comprises 15 residues. V lost 3 bases to trimming and J lost 8 bases; unmatched junction nucleotides: 8. Germline assignment: CDR1 SGHRS and CDR2 YFSETQ.

The chain combines TRBV13 with TRBJ2-3, with a weak D call TRBD2 (6 bases). Trimming cost V 7 bases and J 3 bases, with 14 bases left between them. CDR3 length equals 14 residues. CDR1 is PRHDT and CDR2 is FYEKMQ in the germline V gene (reference sequence). The CDR3 region is CASTARGKTDTQYF. In DNA form, the CDR3 reads TGTGCCAGCACAGCACGGGGGAAAACAGATACGCAGTATTTT.

The count of this clone is one. The V and J genes are TRBV5-1 and TRBJ2-7, with a possible D match to TRBD1 (6 bases). Germline lookup yields CDR1 SGHRS and CDR2 YFSETQ. CDR3 length: 13 residues. V was cut by 4 bases and J by 3 bases, with 11 bases left in between. CDR3 bases: TGCGCCAGCAGCGAGGACAGACACTACGAGCAGTACTTC. Translated: CASSEDRHYEQYF.

J is TRBJ1-4 and V is TRBV11-2; TRBD1 matches at 7 bases. Germline V lookup: CDR1 SGHAT, CDR2 FQNNGV. This CDR3 spans 14 amino acids. V was pared by 3 bases and J by 7 bases, with 5 bases of the junction left unmatched. Here the CDR3 reads CASSFGTASEKLFF. CDR3 nucleotides: TGTGCCAGCAGCTTTGGGACAGCAAGTGAAAAACTGTTTTTT. The full variable domain, in which reference TRBV11-2 and TRBJ1-4 provide the parts outside the CDR3, is EAGVAQSPRYKIIEKRQSVAFWCNPISGHATLYWYQQILGQGPKLLIQFQNNGVVDDSQLPKDRFSAERLKGVDSTLKIQPAKLEDSAVYLCASSFGTASEKLFFGSGTQLSVL.

The chain carries TRBV7-9 and TRBJ1-3; D may be TRBD1 (5 bases). Germline values: CDR1 SEHNR, CDR2 FQNEAQ (reference sequence). V lost 3 bases and J 4 bases, leaving 13 bases between the germline ends. The CDR3 has 15 amino acids. CDR3 nucleotide sequence: TGTGCCAGCAGCTTCGATGGGGCGGCGGGAAACACCATATATTTT. Residues: CASSFDGAAGNTIYF.

The V call is TRBV5-4, the J call TRBJ1-2, with 10 bases lining up with TRBD1. The CDR3 runs 13 residues. The germline CDR1 and CDR2 sequences are SGHNT and YYREEE (reference sequence). V lost 3 bases and J lost 8; bases outside the gene matches: 4. The CDR3 region is CASSSTGGGGYTF. CDR3 coding DNA: TGTGCCAGCAGCTCGACAGGGGGCGGAGGCTACACCTTC.

This clone came up once. V and J are TRBV10-2 and TRBJ2-7; TRBD1 matches at 7 bases. V lost 3 bases, J lost 2 bases, and 10 bases stayed unmatched. Germline lookup yields CDR1 WSHSY and CDR2 SAAADI. The length of the CDR3 is 16 residues. This chain's CDR3 is CASSDVGGQNPYEQYF. Written as DNA, the CDR3 is TGCGCCAGCAGTGACGTAGGGGGCCAAAATCCCTACGAGCAGTACTTC.

V is TRBV7-9 and J is TRBJ1-1; 10 bases fit TRBD1. V shed 6 bases and J 7 bases; nucleotides not matched to a gene: 8. The CDR3 length is 14 residues. From germline, CDR1 is SEHNR and CDR2 FQNEAQ (reference sequence). The CDR3 region has the DNA TGTGCCAGCAGGGGGGACGGGGACAGGGGTGAAGCTTTCTTT. Translating it yields CASRGDGDRGEAFF.

CDR3 nucleotide sequence: TGTGCCAGCAGGGATTCAGGGGCGGCAGCCCCCAGATTCTACGAGCAGTACTTC. As protein: CASRDSGAAAPRFYEQYF. This chain joins TRBV11-2 and TRBJ2-7; D might be TRBD1 (6 bases). CDR1 SGHAT and CDR2 FQNNGV come from the germline V gene. V lost 6 bases, J lost 3 bases, and 27 bases lay in between. This CDR3 is built from 18 residues.

The genes are TRBV6-5 and TRBJ2-3, with a possible D match to TRBD2 (6 bases). Germline V gene sequence: CDR1 MNHEY, CDR2 SVGAGI. This CDR3 has 15 amino acids. The germline V and J ends were trimmed by 0 bases and 0 bases, with 7 bases remaining between them. CDR3 loop: CASSYSGTSTDTQYF. As DNA, the CDR3 is TGTGCCAGCAGTTACTCGGGGACTAGCACAGATACGCAGTATTTT.

CDR3 region: CASSLVRGNTGELFF. CDR3 DNA: TGTGCCAGCAGCTTGGTACGGGGAAACACCGGGGAGCTGTTTTTT. V and J are TRBV5-4 and TRBJ2-2; tentatively, D is TRBD2 (5 bases). V shed 0 bases and J shed 2 bases, with 8 bases lying between them. CDR3 length equals 15 residues. Per germline, CDR1 SGHNT and CDR2 YYREEE (reference sequence).

A remark on this clone: The same CDR3 can be traced to other DNA sequences in this sample. The CDR3 nucleotides read TGTGCCAGCAGCTCACAGGGGGACGCGAACACCGGGGAGCTGTTTTTT. Its protein is CASSSQGDANTGELFF. The genes are TRBV5-6 and TRBJ2-2; TRBD1 matches 8 bases. CDR1 and CDR2 (germline): SGHDT, YYEEEE. The CDR3 extends over 16 amino acids. Germline trimming cut 3 bases from V and 0 bases from J; bases unmatched to any gene: 4.

The rearrangement links TRBV4-3 to TRBJ1-3, with D maybe TRBD1 (6 bases). V lost 1 base and J 0 bases, leaving 10 bases between the germline ends. The CDR3 runs to 16 residues. CDR1 LGHNA and CDR2 YSLEER come from the germline V gene. CDR3 bases: TGCGCCAGCAGCCAAGGACAGGCCGACTCTGGAAACACCATATATTTT. Translating it yields CASSQGQADSGNTIYF.

The chain combines TRBV28 with TRBJ1-1; no definite D call. V lost 3 bases to trimming and J lost 5 bases, with 19 bases between them. The CDR3 is made up of 16 amino acids. The germline CDR1 and CDR2 sequences are MDHEN and SYDVKM. CDR3 protein: CASSFLARGLGTEAFF. The CDR3 DNA sequence: TGTGCCAGCAGTTTTTTGGCCCGAGGGTTGGGGACTGAAGCTTTCTTT.

This rearrangement joins TRBV5-1 to TRBJ2-3; TRBD2 matches at 11 bases. Trimming took 4 bases from V and 2 from J; bases not matched to a gene: 12. The CDR3 has 18 residues. Per germline, CDR1 SGHRS and CDR2 YFSETQ. The CDR3 protein is CASSRLTSGEPITDTQYF. The CDR3 nucleotides are TGCGCCAGCAGCCGTTTGACTAGCGGGGAGCCAATCACAGATACGCAGTATTTT.

The J gene is TRBJ1-1, the V gene TRBV10-3; a possible D gene is TRBD1 (6 bases). The germline gives CDR1 ENHRY, CDR2 SYGVKD. The CDR3 has 18 residues. Trimming left V 0 bases short and J 1 base short, with 18 bases between. The CDR3 nucleotides are TGTGCCATCAGTGAGTCGACTCGTGGGGGCCAGGGGAACACTGAAGCTTTCTTT. It translates to CAISESTRGGQGNTEAFF.

The chain combines TRBV7-2 with TRBJ2-7, with 10 bases matching TRBD1. The CDR3 spans 14 residues. V lost 2 bases to trimming and J lost 6 bases; unmatched junction nucleotides: 4. Germline V CDR1 and CDR2: SGHTA, FQGNSA. CDR3: CASSLRQGASEQYF. CDR3 DNA sequence: TGTGCCAGCAGCTTACGACAGGGGGCGTCCGAGCAGTACTTC.

V usage is TRBV5-1 and J usage is TRBJ2-7; tentatively, D is TRBD2 (8 bases). V lost 0 bases and J 3 bases, leaving 19 bases between the germline ends. Germline values: CDR1 SGHRS, CDR2 YFSETQ. The CDR3 is made up of 17 amino acids. CDR3 bases: TGCGCCAGCAGCTTGGCCCCAAGGGGGCTAGCGGGCTACGAGCAGTACTTC. It yields the protein CASSLAPRGLAGYEQYF.

The chain uses TRBV5-1 and TRBJ2-5, with TRBD2 identical over 10 bases. The CDR3 totals 15 residues. J gave up 2 bases and V 5 bases, and 6 bases lay outside the gene matches. CDR1 is SGHRS and CDR2 is YFSETQ in the germline V gene. CDR3 sequence reads: CASSTSGGAQETQYF. CDR3 DNA: TGCGCCAGCAGTACGAGCGGGGGGGCACAAGAGACCCAGTACTTC.

In this sample, this clone turned up a few times. The gene calls are TRBV27 and TRBJ2-7; 9 bases line up with TRBD2. The CDR3 length is 15 residues. CDR1 is MNHEY and CDR2 is SMNVEV in the germline V gene (reference sequence). V was pared by 0 bases and J by 3 bases, with 3 bases of the junction left unmatched. CDR3 sequence (DNA): TGTGCCAGCAGTTTATCCATAGCGGGGGTCTACGAGCAGTACTTC. Translated: CASSLSIAGVYEQYF.

In nucleotides, the CDR3 is TGTGCCAGCAGTTCTGGGGCCGGACAGCGAACGTCCTACGAGCAGTACTTC. Protein: CASSSGAGQRTSYEQYF. The chain uses TRBV28 and TRBJ2-7; TRBD1 might be the D (6 bases). Germline CDR1 and CDR2: MDHEN and SYDVKM. V was shortened by 4 bases and J by 1 base, with 20 bases between the two germline ends. This CDR3 comprises 17 residues.

This clone was detected only once. V and J are TRBV6-5 and TRBJ1-4; D is possibly TRBD1 (6 bases). The CDR3 covers 15 residues. Germline CDR1 reads MNHEY; CDR2 reads SVGAGI. V was pared by 0 bases and J by 8 bases, with 13 bases between. CDR3 coding DNA: TGTGCCAGCAGTTACTCGGCCTACCAGGGGGAAAAACTGTTTTTT. This gives the protein CASSYSAYQGEKLFF.

V is TRBV4-2 and J is TRBJ2-5; perhaps TRBD2 as D (6 bases). The V end was cut by 1 base, the J end by 0 bases, with 6 bases between. The CDR3 length is 14 residues. Per germline, CDR1 LGHNA and CDR2 YNFKEQ. DNA of the CDR3: TGTGCCAGCAGCCAAGCGGGGGACCAAGAGACCCAGTACTTC. Translation: CASSQAGDQETQYF.

CDR3 amino acids: CAIGQKINQPQHF. DNA for the CDR3: TGTGCCATCGGACAGAAAATCAATCAGCCCCAGCATTTT. The V gene is TRBV6-5, the J gene TRBJ1-5, with D perhaps matching TRBD1 (6 bases). The CDR3 consists of 13 residues. Between the trimmed V and J ends, which lost 10 bases and 3 bases, there was a span of 13 bases. The germline CDR1 and CDR2 sequences are MNHEY and SVGAGI.